The sequence of this TCR beta chain was determined in a study of T cell changes during pregnancy in multiple sclerosis (dated by TCRdb to between 2019 and 2020). About the full investigation: Changes in the T cell repertoire over the course of pregnancy were examined in this study in women with multiple sclerosis.

Libraries were prepared through the immunoSEQ multiplex PCR assay. TCRdb limited this immuneACCESS table to in-frame rearrangements with V and J called. A share of clones is missing; checked studies link under half to unresolved V genes, and the rest is unexplained. Counted in this sample were 45,000 to 70,000 clones; just over 90% of them appeared once. The ten largest clones take up approximately 0.2% of the sample. In its sample, this clone was seen once. Its antigen remains undetermined. Base qualities are missing; no much larger clone stands one base away. Compared with germline, V lacks 4 bases and J lacks 4 bases; bases without a gene match: 10. CDR1 SGHRS and CDR2 YFSETQ are derived from the germline V gene. The CDR3, cysteine through phenylalanine, is 15 amino acids long. Only the CDR3 DNA is retained, 45 bases long and in frame from the first base.

The sequence was obtained from a female donor with multiple sclerosis, enrolled in a pregnancy study. The material was CD4+ T cells from peripheral blood mononuclear cells, obtained in the second trimester of pregnancy. The chain was built from TRBV5-1 and TRBJ2-5, with TRBD2 matching 7 junction bases. The nucleotide sequence is given as TGCGCCAGCAGCGATCTAGCGGCCCAGGTAGAGACCCAGTACTTC. Its protein product is CASSDLAAQVETQYF.